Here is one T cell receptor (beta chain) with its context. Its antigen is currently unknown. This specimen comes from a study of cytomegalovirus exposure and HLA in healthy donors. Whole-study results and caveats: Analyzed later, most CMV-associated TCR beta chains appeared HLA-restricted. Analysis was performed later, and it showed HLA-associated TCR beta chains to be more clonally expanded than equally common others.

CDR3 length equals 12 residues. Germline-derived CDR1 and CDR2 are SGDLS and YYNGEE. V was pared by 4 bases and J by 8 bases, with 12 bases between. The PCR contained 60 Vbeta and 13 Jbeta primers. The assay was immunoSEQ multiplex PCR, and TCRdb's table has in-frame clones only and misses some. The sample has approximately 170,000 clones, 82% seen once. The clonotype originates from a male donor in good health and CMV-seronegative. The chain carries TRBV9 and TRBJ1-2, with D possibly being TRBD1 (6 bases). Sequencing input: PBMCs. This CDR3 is CASSRTGYGYTF. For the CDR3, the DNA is TGTGCCAGCAGCCGCACAGGGTACGGCTACACCTTC.